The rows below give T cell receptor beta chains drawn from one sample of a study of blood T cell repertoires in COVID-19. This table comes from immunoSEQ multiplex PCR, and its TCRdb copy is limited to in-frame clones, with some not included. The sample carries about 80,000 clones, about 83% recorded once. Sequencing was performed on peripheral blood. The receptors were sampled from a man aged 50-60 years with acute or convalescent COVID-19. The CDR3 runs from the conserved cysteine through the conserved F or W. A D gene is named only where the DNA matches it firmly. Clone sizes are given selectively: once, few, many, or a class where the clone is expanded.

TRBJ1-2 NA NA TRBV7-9 CASSLEGVSYGYTF TGTGCCAGCAGCCTCGAGGGGGTTTCCTATGGCTACACCTTC
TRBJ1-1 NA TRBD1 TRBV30 CAWNLPGQGPRF TGTGCCTGGAACCTCCCGGGACAGGGACCGCGATTT
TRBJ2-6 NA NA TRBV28 CATHPSGANVLTF TGTGCCACCCATCCCTCTGGGGCCAACGTCCTGACTTTC
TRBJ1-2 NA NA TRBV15 CATSRGLDGYTF TGTGCCACCAGCCGGGGATTGGATGGCTACACCTTC
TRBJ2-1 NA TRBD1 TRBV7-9 CASRSGTEHRNEQFF TGTGCCAGCAGATCCGGGACAGAACATAGGAATGAGCAGTTCTTC
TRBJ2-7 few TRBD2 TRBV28 CASRRGTSGTYEQYF TGTGCCAGCAGGCGCGGGACTAGCGGCACCTACGAGCAGTACTTC
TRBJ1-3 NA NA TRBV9 CASSHVGGSGNTIYF TGTGCCAGCAGCCACGTAGGGGGCTCTGGAAACACCATATATTTT
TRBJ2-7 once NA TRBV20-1 CSAVHYEQYF TGCAGTGCGGTACACTACGAGCAGTACTTC
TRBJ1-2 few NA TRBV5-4 CASRAREVFAGYTF TGTGCCAGCAGGGCTCGGGAGGTCTTCGCTGGCTACACCTTC
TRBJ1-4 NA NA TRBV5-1 CASSPFSGDEEKLFF TGCGCCAGCAGCCCGTTTTCAGGGGACGAAGAAAAACTGTTTTTT
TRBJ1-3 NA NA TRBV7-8 CASSPLSVGAGNTIYF TGTGCCAGCAGCCCCTTATCGGTCGGAGCTGGAAACACCATATATTTT
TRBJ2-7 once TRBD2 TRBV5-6 CASSSQGGGYEQYF TGTGCCAGCAGCTCACAAGGCGGGGGCTACGAGCAGTACTTC
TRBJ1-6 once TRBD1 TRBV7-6 CASSFSRDSDNSPLHF TGTGCCAGCAGCTTCTCCCGGGACAGCGATAATTCACCCCTCCACTTT
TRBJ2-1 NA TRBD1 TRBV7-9 CASSRTGYSYNEQFF TGTGCCAGCAGCCGGACAGGGTACTCCTACAATGAGCAGTTCTTC
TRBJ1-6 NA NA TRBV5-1 CASSPASISSSNSPLHF TGCGCCAGCAGCCCCGCTTCCATCTCTTCTAGTAATTCACCCCTCCACTTT
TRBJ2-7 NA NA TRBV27 CATPYEQYF TGTGCCACTCCGTACGAGCAGTACTTC
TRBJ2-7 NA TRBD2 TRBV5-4 CASSDSGALSSYEQYF TGTGCCAGCAGCGATAGCGGGGCGCTAAGCTCCTACGAGCAGTACTTC
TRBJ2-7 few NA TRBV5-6 CASSRGQVEQYF TGTGCCAGCAGCCGCGGGCAGGTCGAGCAGTACTTC
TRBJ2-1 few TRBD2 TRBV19 CASSIHHSSGGSNEQFF TGTGCCAGTAGCATACACCATTCTAGCGGGGGGAGCAATGAGCAGTTCTTC